Listed below are T cell receptor beta chains from one sample, sequenced in a study of cytomegalovirus exposure and HLA in healthy donors. The table came from immunoSEQ multiplex PCR; TCRdb's copy has only in-frame clones and leaves some out. Among around 170,000 clones, around 82% were seen once, and the ten largest hold under 2.5%. Sequencing was performed on PBMCs. The receptors stem from a woman aged 25-40 years in good health and CMV-seropositive. Both conserved end residues are part of each CDR3. Each record gives: clone size, V gene, J gene, D gene, CDR3 protein, CDR3 DNA. D genes are given only for firm matches. Expanded clones are given a class, and other clones once, few, many or no size at all.

size: NA; V: TRBV4-2; J: TRBJ2-3; D: TRBD1; CDR3: CASSHNRGGTDTQYF; DNA: TGTGCCAGCAGCCATAACAGGGGAGGCACAGATACGCAGTATTTT
size: once; V: TRBV2; J: TRBJ1-1; D: TRBD1; CDR3: CATRTGHEAFF; DNA: TGTGCCACTCGGACAGGCCATGAAGCTTTCTTT
size: once; V: TRBV15; J: TRBJ1-2; D: TRBD1; CDR3: CATSLAGTGGNYGYTF; DNA: TGTGCCACCAGCCTAGCGGGGACAGGGGGTAACTATGGCTACACCTTC
size: NA; V: TRBV6-1; J: TRBJ2-7; D: TRBD1; CDR3: CASSTGQGEREQYF; DNA: TGTGCCAGCAGTACTGGACAGGGGGAGAGGGAGCAGTACTTC
size: NA; V: TRBV20-1; J: TRBJ1-6; D: NA; CDR3: CSAPFGPLHF; DNA: TGCAGTGCTCCCTTCGGACCCCTCCACTTT
size: once; V: TRBV7-2; J: TRBJ1-5; D: TRBD1; CDR3: CASSLADPGTAYSPQHF; DNA: TGTGCCAGCAGCTTAGCCGACCCCGGGACAGCTTATTCGCCCCAGCATTTT
size: few; V: TRBV10-3; J: TRBJ2-7; D: TRBD1; CDR3: CAISARGQGYEQYF; DNA: TGTGCCATCAGTGCCCGAGGACAGGGTTACGAGCAGTACTTC
size: NA; V: TRBV28; J: TRBJ1-5; D: NA; CDR3: CASSLYRGAGQPQHF; DNA: TGTGCCAGCAGTTTATATCGGGGGGCGGGTCAGCCCCAGCATTTT
size: NA; V: TRBV2; J: TRBJ2-3; D: TRBD2; CDR3: CASSEKFSGGFADTQYF; DNA: TGTGCCAGCAGTGAAAAATTCAGCGGGGGGTTCGCAGATACGCAGTATTTT
size: NA; V: TRBV2; J: TRBJ2-5; D: NA; CDR3: CASSSGLQETQYF; DNA: TGTGCCAGCAGTTCGGGACTTCAAGAGACCCAGTACTTC